These 2 T cell receptor beta chains share one sample of origin, sequenced in a study of HIV-infected patients and healthy controls. A single record per CDR3 protein comes from TCRdb applying MiXCR to the 5' RACE reads. The sample consists of fewer than 20,000 distinct CDR3 sequences, about 19% of them appearing once. Sequencing used CD8+ T cells from blood. The receptors derive from a human donor in good health.

A few counts support this clonotype. This rearrangement joins TRBV7-3 to TRBJ1-2; weak D call: TRBD1 (5 bases). V dropped 1 base and J dropped 0 bases, with 9 bases sitting between them. Looked up from germline, CDR1 is SGHTA and CDR2 is FQGTGA. The CDR3 covers 15 residues. For the CDR3, the DNA is TGTGCCAGCAGCTTAATGGCGGGACCTAACTATGGCTACACCTTC. The encoded protein is CASSLMAGPNYGYTF.

This clonotype was recorded at least ten times. The CDR3 reads CASGTGAQPQHF. DNA for the CDR3: TGTGCCAGTGGGACAGGGGCACAGCCCCAGCATTTT. The chain is built from TRBV5-6 and TRBJ1-5, with TRBD1 matching 10 bases. The CDR3 is 12 residues long. Germline loops: CDR1 SGHDT, CDR2 YYEEEE. The J segment lost 7 bases and the V segment lost 8 bases, leaving 3 bases of the junction unmatched.